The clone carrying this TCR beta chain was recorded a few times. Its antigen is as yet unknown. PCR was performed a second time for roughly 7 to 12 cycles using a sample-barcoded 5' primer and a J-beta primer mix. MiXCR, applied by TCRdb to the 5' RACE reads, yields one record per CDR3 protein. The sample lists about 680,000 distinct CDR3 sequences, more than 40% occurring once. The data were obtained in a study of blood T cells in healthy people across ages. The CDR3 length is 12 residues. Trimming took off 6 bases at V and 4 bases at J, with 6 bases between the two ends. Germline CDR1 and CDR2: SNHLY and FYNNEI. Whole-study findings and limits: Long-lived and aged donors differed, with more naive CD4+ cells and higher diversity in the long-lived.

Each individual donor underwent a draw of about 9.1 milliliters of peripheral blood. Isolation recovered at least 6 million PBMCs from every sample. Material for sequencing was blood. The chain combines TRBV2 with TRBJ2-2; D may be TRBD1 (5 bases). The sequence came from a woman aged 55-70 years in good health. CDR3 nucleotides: TGTGCCAGCAGGGACATCACCGGGGAGCTGTTTTTT. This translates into CASRDITGELFF. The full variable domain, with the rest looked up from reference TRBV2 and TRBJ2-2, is EPEVTQTPSHQVTQMGQEVILRCVPISNHLYFYWYRQILGQKVEFLVSFYNNEISEKSEIFDDQFSVERPDGSNFTLKIRSTKLEDSAMYFCASRDITGELFFGEGSRLTVL.